This T cell receptor beta chain was identified in a study of shared clonotypes between healthy human individuals. Whole-study results and caveats: Sharing across four donors was highest in naive CD4 (around 5%) and lowest in memory CD8 (roughly 0.4%). The study sampled only blood, and tissue repertoires likely differ.

Comments on this clone: The antigen is unknown.

Germline assignment: CDR1 MNHEY and CDR2 SVGAGI. This CDR3 is 13 amino acids long. The V and J ends lost 2 bases and 11 bases, in that order; junction bases with no gene match: 7. Method: immunoSEQ multiplex PCR; TCRdb's copy keeps in-frame clones and lacks some. The data contain roughly 2 million clones, about 95% of them singletons. The sequenced material came from naive CD4+ T cells sorted from blood. Subset meaning: CD45RA+ positively selected. The V and J genes are TRBV6-5 and TRBJ1-1, with 8 bases identical to TRBD1. The receptor was derived from a man between 18 and 29 years old in good health. The CDR3 loop is CASSYRTGLTAFF. For the CDR3, the DNA is TGTGCCAGCAGTTACAGGACAGGGCTTACGGCTTTCTTT.